Below, 23 T cell receptor beta chains from the same sample are listed, as sequenced in a study of OX40 agonist ivuxolimab in advanced cancers. Using immunoSEQ multiplex PCR, the repertoire was profiled, and TCRdb retains in-frame clones only, with some absent. The data show roughly 26,000 clones, with roughly 90% seen just once and about 20% held by the top ten. Sequencing was performed on CD4+ or CD8+ T cells sorted from blood, taken in a trial of the OX40 agonist ivuxolimab. The receptor set was obtained from an adult with an advanced solid tumor such as melanoma, head and neck, liver or kidney cancer.

The genes are TRBV28 and TRBJ2-1; D might be TRBD2 (6 bases). Trimming shortened V by 3 bases and J by 5 bases, and 14 bases separated the two germline ends. CDR3 length: 15 residues. Looked up from germline, CDR1 is MDHEN and CDR2 is SYDVKM. CDR3 DNA: TGTGCCAGCAGTTTTCTGGCTAGCGCCCACAATGAGCAGTTCTTC. This sequence encodes CASSFLASAHNEQFF.

The chain joins TRBV27 to TRBJ2-1; TRBD2 agrees at 7 bases. The CDR3 is 15 amino acids. Trimming removed 2 bases from V and 4 bases from J; junction bases left unmatched: 5. Germline V CDR1 and CDR2: MNHEY, SMNVEV (reference sequence). CDR3 amino acids: CASSLAGVSYNEQFF. For the CDR3, the DNA is TGTGCCAGCAGTTTAGCGGGAGTGTCTTACAATGAGCAGTTCTTC.

The chain recombines TRBV9 with TRBJ1-1, with D perhaps TRBD1 (6 bases). The V end lost 1 base, the J end lost 2 bases, and 12 bases lay between the germline ends. The germline V gene encodes CDR1 SGDLS and CDR2 YYNGEE. The CDR3 is 15 residues long. CDR3 sequence (DNA): TGTGCCAGCAGCGTAAATACAGGGTCCAACACTGAAGCTTTCTTT. Translating gives CASSVNTGSNTEAFF.

This clone has just one count. The chain employs TRBV11-2 and TRBJ2-3; D may be TRBD1 (5 bases). The V gene lost 1 base and the J gene lost 7 bases, with 15 bases spanning the gap. Germline-derived CDR1 and CDR2 are SGHAT and FQNNGV. There are 15 residues in the CDR3. In DNA, the CDR3 is TGTGCCAGCAGCTTAGGGTCTGTTGGACAAAATACGCAGTATTTT. Amino acid sequence: CASSLGSVGQNTQYF. The complete variable domain, with remaining parts taken from reference TRBV11-2 and TRBJ2-3, reads EAGVAQSPRYKIIEKRQSVAFWCNPISGHATLYWYQQILGQGPKLLIQFQNNGVVDDSQLPKDRFSAERLKGVDSTLKIQPAKLEDSAVYLCASSLGSVGQNTQYFGPGTRLTVL.

V usage is TRBV27 and J usage is TRBJ2-7, with TRBD1 matching 7 bases. The CDR3 runs 15 residues. Germline CDR1 MNHEY, CDR2 SMNVEV (reference sequence). With V trimmed by 3 bases and J by 2 bases, 7 bases remained unmatched. CDR3 DNA sequence: TGTGCCAGCAGTTTTCGGACAGGACTTACCTACGAGCAGTACTTC. Its translation: CASSFRTGLTYEQYF.

The J gene is TRBJ2-7, the V gene TRBV4-1, with TRBD2 identical over 11 bases. The CDR3 runs 15 residues. Per germline, CDR1 MGHRA and CDR2 YSYEKL. Trimming took 6 bases from V and 4 from J; bases not matched to a gene: 8. CDR3 protein: CASSPSGLAEYEQYF. DNA of the CDR3: TGCGCCAGCAGTCCGTCGGGACTAGCGGAATACGAGCAGTACTTC.

V is TRBV9 and J is TRBJ1-6, with D uncertain. Germline values: CDR1 SGDLS, CDR2 YYNGEE. CDR3 size: 14 residues. The V gene lost 2 bases and the J gene lost 11 bases, with 14 bases spanning the gap. CDR3 amino acids: CASSVSGGGAPLHF. The CDR3 DNA is TGTGCCAGCAGCGTGAGCGGTGGTGGGGCACCCCTCCACTTT.

The chain uses TRBV6-6 and TRBJ1-4, with no clear D. Looked up from germline, CDR1 is MNHNY and CDR2 is SVGAGI (reference sequence). This CDR3 region has 13 residues. V was shortened by 5 bases and J by 3 bases, with 7 bases between the two germline ends. This CDR3 reads CASSRSSNEKLFF. The CDR3 coding sequence is TGTGCCAGCAGTCGCAGCTCTAATGAAAAACTGTTTTTT.

The chain recombines TRBV29-1 with TRBJ1-2; 7 nucleotides match TRBD1. With 6 bases clipped from V and 8 bases from J, the junction kept 12 bases outside the gene matches. There are 13 residues in the CDR3. Germline CDR1 and CDR2: SQVTM and ANQGSEA. The CDR3 protein is CSVPGTAGGGYTF. For the CDR3, the DNA is TGCAGCGTACCTGGGACAGCCGGCGGAGGCTACACCTTC.

This clone was found once. The rearrangement uses TRBV4-3 and TRBJ2-3; TRBD2 is a possible D gene (6 bases). Germline assignment: CDR1 LGHNA and CDR2 YSLEER. V shed 4 bases and J shed 6 bases, with 17 bases lying between them. This CDR3 contains 15 residues. The CDR3 nucleotides read TGCGCCAGCAGCCTGACCCCCGGGGGAGGCGATACGCAGTATTTT. Its translation: CASSLTPGGGDTQYF.

This clone showed up just once. The genes are TRBV28 and TRBJ2-2; the D is unclear. Germline CDR1 reads MDHEN; CDR2 reads SYDVKM. The CDR3 spans 12 residues. V shed 3 bases and J shed 6 bases, with 5 bases lying between them. The DNA for the CDR3 is TGTGCCAGCAGTTTGTTAGCCGGGGAGCTGTTTTTT. It is translated as CASSLLAGELFF.

V is TRBV27 and J is TRBJ2-7, with a possible D match to TRBD2 (5 bases). V shed 6 bases and J shed 5 bases, with 11 bases lying between them. The germline V gene has CDR1 MNHEY and CDR2 SMNVEV (reference sequence). The CDR3 has 12 residues. CDR3 loop: CASSPSGNEQYF. CDR3 coding DNA: TGTGCCAGCAGCCCCTCGGGGAACGAGCAGTACTTC.

The J gene is TRBJ2-7, the V gene TRBV5-1; D is unclear. V lost 0 bases and J lost 0, with 4 bases in between. CDR1 and CDR2 (germline): SGHRS, YFSETQ. The CDR3 length is 13 residues. CDR3 residues: CASSLDDSYEQYF. CDR3 in DNA: TGCGCCAGCAGCTTGGACGACTCCTACGAGCAGTACTTC.

This clone was found once. The CDR3 sequence is CSVERTNTGELFF. The CDR3 coding sequence is TGCAGCGTTGAGCGGACGAACACCGGGGAGCTGTTTTTT. V gene TRBV29-1 combines with J gene TRBJ2-2; no reliable D call. V shed 3 bases and J shed 0 bases, with 5 bases lying between them. CDR1 and CDR2 from the germline V gene are SQVTM and ANQGSEA. The CDR3 covers 13 residues.

The chain is built from TRBV9 and TRBJ2-6, with TRBD1 identical over 7 bases. The CDR3 consists of 19 residues. Germline lookup yields CDR1 SGDLS and CDR2 YYNGEE. The trim removed 0 bases at V and 0 bases at J, leaving 9 bases unmatched. DNA for the CDR3: TGTGCCAGCAGCGTAGCCACAGGGGCCGTACCCTCTGGGGCCAACGTCCTGACTTTC. Its protein product is CASSVATGAVPSGANVLTF.

V is TRBV27 and J is TRBJ1-2, with no clear D. V lost 3 bases and J lost 2, with 7 bases in between. Germline V CDR1 and CDR2: MNHEY, SMNVEV (reference sequence). The CDR3 extends over 13 amino acids. This CDR3 is CASSFGPNYGYTF. DNA of the CDR3: TGTGCCAGCAGTTTCGGCCCGAACTATGGCTACACCTTC.

The chain recombines TRBV7-9 with TRBJ2-3; possible D gene TRBD2, 7 bases. The germline CDR1 and CDR2 sequences are SEHNR and FQNEAQ (reference sequence). The CDR3 is made up of 17 amino acids. V was shortened by 0 bases and J by 3 bases, with 16 bases between the two germline ends. CDR3 protein: CASSLAGGAGRTDTQYF. Here the CDR3 DNA reads TGTGCCAGCAGCTTAGCTGGGGGGGCAGGTCGGACAGATACGCAGTATTTT.

To note about this clone: An end of the junction differs from the germline gene, which may be a read error. The chain employs TRBV5-8 and TRBJ1-4; D is possibly TRBD1 (5 bases). Per the germline V gene, CDR1 is SGHTS and CDR2 is YDEGEE. This CDR3 spans 11 amino acids. The CDR3 bases are TGTGCCAGCACCCTGGGACGGAGGGACGACTTT. This gives the protein CASTLGRRDDF.

DNA for the CDR3: TGTGCCAGCAGCAAAGGGGGTCCTCAACGGCGTCTACACAATGAGCAGTTCTTC. Residues: CASSKGGPQRRLHNEQFF. The J gene is TRBJ2-1, the V gene TRBV21-1. TRBV21-1 is labeled a pseudogene. The CDR3 runs 18 residues.

The chain carries TRBV28 and TRBJ1-5; D not resolved. Germline-derived CDR1 and CDR2 are MDHEN and SYDVKM. Trimming removed 3 bases at V and 6 bases at J, with 9 bases between. There are 13 residues in the CDR3. CDR3 protein: CASSFGSGQPQHF. The CDR3 DNA reads as TGTGCCAGCAGTTTCGGGTCGGGTCAGCCCCAGCATTTT. Full variable domain (remainder filled in from reference TRBV28 and TRBJ1-5): DVKVTQSSRYLVKRTGEKVFLECVQDMDHENMFWYRQDPGLGLRLIYFSYDVKMKEKGDIPEGYSVSREKKERFSLILESASTNQTSMYLCASSFGSGQPQHFGDGTRLSIL.

This clone has more than one count but fewer than ten. The J gene is TRBJ1-1, the V gene TRBV19; no clear D. Germline V gives CDR1 LNHDA, CDR2 SQIVND (reference sequence). The CDR3 extends over 14 amino acids. V lost 8 bases and J lost 4, with 17 bases in between. For the CDR3, the DNA is TGTGCCAGTGCAGTTCTGGCTGGAGGCACTGAAGCTTTCTTT. This gives the protein CASAVLAGGTEAFF.

The CDR3 region is CASSLWAPGDYEQYF. DNA of the CDR3: TGTGCCAGCAGCTTATGGGCCCCGGGTGACTACGAGCAGTACTTC. V gene TRBV7-3 combines with J gene TRBJ2-7; D is unclear. The CDR3 consists of 15 residues. The V gene lost 2 bases and the J gene lost 3 bases, with 14 bases spanning the gap. CDR1 is SGHTA and CDR2 is FQGTGA in the germline V gene.

The V and J genes are TRBV5-6 and TRBJ1-5; D might be TRBD1 (5 bases). The CDR3 has 15 residues. Germline assignment: CDR1 SGHDT and CDR2 YYEEEE. The germline V and J ends were trimmed by 0 bases and 1 base, with 8 bases remaining between them. CDR3: CASSLGGTSNQPQHF. The CDR3, as DNA: TGTGCCAGCAGCTTGGGCGGGACGAGCAATCAGCCCCAGCATTTT.